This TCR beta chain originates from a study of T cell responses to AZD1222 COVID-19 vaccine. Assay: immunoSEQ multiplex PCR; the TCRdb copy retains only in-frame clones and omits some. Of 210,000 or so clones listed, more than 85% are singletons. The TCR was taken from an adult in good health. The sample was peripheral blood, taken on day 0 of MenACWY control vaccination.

The CDR3 sequence is CASSLLNDVGYTF. The CDR3 DNA reads TGTGCCAGCAGCTTGCTCAACGACGTTGGCTACACCTTC. The genes are TRBV5-6 and TRBJ1-2; D is undetermined. Germline CDR1 SGHDT, CDR2 YYEEEE. This CDR3 is built from 13 residues. The V and J ends lost 1 base and 7 bases respectively, with 11 bases between them.